This TCR beta chain was sequenced for a study of human T cells and chemical hapten exposure. Study-level background: Alopecia areata, totalis and universalis patients, mostly female, were included.

TCRdb redid the calling of the RACE reads with MiXCR, one entry per CDR3 protein. The profile shows fewer than 300,000 distinct CDR3 sequences, just under 8% of them singletons. Time point denoted: pre-sensitization, week 0. Treatment meaning: therapeutic diphenylcyclopropenone sensitization with weekly scalp DPC. Sample: whole blood, taken in connection with sensitization to the hapten diphenylcyclopropenone (DPC). The receptor comes from a man between 18 and 35 years old with alopecia areata. Some clones in this sample may be carry-over from other donors' samples.

CDR3 nucleotides: TGTGCCAGCAGTTTACGAGGGAACGGGGAGCTGTTTTTT. This codes for CASSLRGNGELFF. The chain recombines TRBV27 with TRBJ2-2; a weak D match, TRBD2 (5 bases). Germline CDR1 and CDR2: MNHEY and SMNVEV (reference sequence). The V and J ends lost 2 bases and 7 bases respectively, with 8 bases between them. This CDR3 is 13 amino acids long.